The clone carrying this T cell receptor (beta chain) was picked up one time. This sample is drawn from a study of blood T cell repertoires in COVID-19. Study as a whole: The United States, Italy and Spain supplied acute and convalescent COVID-19 samples. PBMCs, B-cell-depleted T cells, or T cells provided the cDNA or gDNA that made up the material.

Profiling relied on immunoSEQ multiplex PCR, and the TCRdb table lists in-frame clones only, not all of them. The repertoire holds roughly 130,000 clones, just under 85% seen once, with 3% to 3.5% in the top ten. The CDR3 has 15 residues. Germline assignment: CDR1 LGHNA and CDR2 YNFKEQ. V was pared by 3 bases and J by 4 bases, with 12 bases between. The source material was peripheral blood. The V and J genes are TRBV4-2 and TRBJ2-2, with a tentative D call TRBD1 (6 bases). The receptor was derived from a woman older than 75 with acute or convalescent COVID-19. In DNA, the CDR3 is TGTGCCAGCAGCCATGATGGACAGACCACCGGGGAGCTGTTTTTT. Translated, it gives CASSHDGQTTGELFF.